The present entry profiles one T cell receptor (beta chain) with its context. This record comes from a study of technical replicates of blood from several donors. The protocol was immunoSEQ multiplex PCR, while the TCRdb copy is restricted to in-frame clones and leaves out a portion. The data show about 68,000 clones, less than 98% seen once. Sequenced sample: T cells isolated from PBMCs. This clonotype was sampled from a human donor in good health.

CDR3 in amino acids: CASSQDRRETQYF. CDR3 bases: TGCGCCAGCAGCCAAGATAGGCGGGAGACCCAGTACTTC. V and J are TRBV4-1 and TRBJ2-5; the D is unclear. From germline, CDR1 is MGHRA and CDR2 YSYEKL. Between the trimmed V and J ends, which lost 0 bases and 5 bases, there was a span of 7 bases. The CDR3 totals 13 residues.